These 15 T cell receptor beta chains were all obtained from the same sample, sequenced in a study of human T cells and chemical hapten exposure. Described time point: pre-sensitization, week 0. Treatment reported: therapeutic diphenylcyclopropenone sensitization with weekly scalp DPC. In TCRdb, the RACE reads were re-called with MiXCR into one record per CDR3 protein. The sample holds 270,000 or so distinct CDR3 sequences, almost 8% seen once. The starting material was whole blood, obtained in connection with sensitization to the hapten diphenylcyclopropenone (DPC). The receptor source for this set is a man between 18 and 29 years old with alopecia areata. Some clones in this sample may be carry-over from other donors' samples.

This clonotype was seen only a few times. The chain combines TRBV6-6 with TRBJ1-2, with no clear D. The CDR3 has 12 amino acids. V dropped 0 bases and J dropped 4 bases, with 3 bases sitting between them. Germline CDR1 MNHNY, CDR2 SVGAGI (reference sequence). The DNA of the CDR3 is TGTGCCAGCAGTTACTCGAGCTATGGCTACACCTTC. Its protein product is CASSYSSYGYTF.

This clonotype was seen more than once but under ten times. The chain is built from TRBV6-5 and TRBJ2-5; 7 bases align to TRBD1. The CDR3 length is 15 residues. The ends lost 6 bases at V and 2 bases at J; junction bases unmatched: 9. Per germline, CDR1 MNHEY and CDR2 SVGAGI. CDR3 loop: CASRIDRAFQETQYF. CDR3 nucleotides: TGTGCCAGCAGGATTGACAGGGCTTTTCAAGAGACCCAGTACTTC.

This clonotype was counted between two and nine times. V gene TRBV29-1 combines with J gene TRBJ2-3; TRBD1 matches at 10 bases. CDR3 length: 16 residues. From germline, CDR1 is SQVTM and CDR2 ANQGSEA. The trim removed 0 bases at V and 1 base at J, leaving 4 bases unmatched. The DNA of the CDR3 is TGCAGCGTTGAAGACGACAGGGGGCGACGCACAGATACGCAGTATTTT. Translating it yields CSVEDDRGRRTDTQYF.

This clonotype has a count of ten or more. V is TRBV12-3 or TRBV12-4 and J is TRBJ2-2; 8 nucleotides align to TRBD1. This CDR3 is 14 amino acids long. The V segment lost 6 bases and the J segment 2 bases; nucleotides outside the gene matches: 2. CDR3 in amino acids: CASRGQANTGELFF. CDR3 nucleotide sequence: TGTGCCAGCAGGGGACAGGCCAACACCGGGGAGCTGTTTTTT.

This clonotype has a count of ten or more. This chain joins TRBV18 and TRBJ2-7, with D possibly being TRBD1 (6 bases). Trimming left V 6 bases short and J 0 bases short, with 12 bases between. Per the germline V gene, CDR1 is KGHSH and CDR2 is LQKENI. CDR3 length: 14 amino acids. The CDR3 here is CASSPNRDSYEQYF. The CDR3 nucleotides are TGTGCCAGCTCTCCCAACAGGGACTCCTACGAGCAGTACTTC.

This clonotype was detected many times. This chain connects TRBV4-1 to TRBJ1-6; D uncertain. This CDR3 region has 16 residues. Trimming removed 5 bases from V and 4 bases from J, with 15 bases in between. Germline loops: CDR1 MGHRA, CDR2 YSYEKL. In nucleotides, the CDR3 is TGCGCCAGCAGCACCGGAATCGTACCGTATAATTCACCCCTCCACTTT. Amino acid sequence: CASSTGIVPYNSPLHF.

The chain has TRBV5-1 and TRBJ2-2; 9 positions agree with TRBD2. CDR1 SGHRS and CDR2 YFSETQ come from the germline V gene. The V and J ends lost 3 bases and 3 bases, in that order; junction bases with no gene match: 6. The CDR3 loop spans 16 amino acids. The CDR3 DNA sequence: TGCGCCAGCAGCTGGGCTAGCGGGGCCGACACCGGGGAGCTGTTTTTT. It encodes CASSWASGADTGELFF.

This clonotype occurred many times. This sequence joins TRBV28 and TRBJ1-5; D not resolved. V gave up 3 bases and J gave up 0 bases, with 18 bases separating them. Germline CDR1 reads MDHEN; CDR2 reads SYDVKM. This CDR3 spans 18 amino acids. The CDR3 loop reads CASSFSEVGQYSNQPQHF. DNA of the CDR3: TGTGCCAGCAGTTTTTCGGAGGTCGGCCAGTATAGCAATCAGCCCCAGCATTTT.

This clonotype was picked up a small number of times. The chain employs TRBV4-1 and TRBJ1-1, with D hard to call. The ends were cut back, 3 bases at V and 0 bases at J, with 11 bases in the middle. This CDR3 is built from 15 residues. Per the germline V gene, CDR1 is MGHRA and CDR2 is YSYEKL. This chain's CDR3 is CASSHRGGMNTEAFF. The CDR3 DNA reads as TGCGCCAGCAGCCATAGAGGCGGCATGAACACTGAAGCTTTCTTT.

V usage is TRBV2 and J usage is TRBJ1-1; D unclear. The CDR3 contains 14 residues. Germline CDR1 SNHLY, CDR2 FYNNEI. Trimming cost V 1 base and J 0 bases, with 6 bases left between them. CDR3 DNA: TGTGCCAGCAGTGAAGTCCGACTGAACACTGAAGCTTTCTTT. Protein product: CASSEVRLNTEAFF. The variable domain in full, with the rest retrieved from reference TRBV2 and TRBJ1-1, is EPEVTQTPSHQVTQMGQEVILRCVPISNHLYFYWYRQILGQKVEFLVSFYNNEISEKSEIFDDQFSVERPDGSNFTLKIRSTKLEDSAMYFCASSEVRLNTEAFFGQGTRLTVV.

Remarks on this clonotype: This sequence may be a read error, since a much larger clone differs from it by one base. The chain is built from TRBV10-3 and TRBJ1-2; D is perhaps TRBD1 (6 bases). Germline V gene data show CDR1 as ENHRY and CDR2 as SYGVKD. The CDR3 runs 13 residues. The CDR3 protein is CVISEQGHLGYTF. CDR3 nucleotide sequence: TGTGTCATCAGTGAACAGGGCCACCTTGGCTACACCTTC.

This clonotype has a count of ten or more. The CDR3 sequence: CASSRTMSGQGTEAFF. Written as DNA, the CDR3 is TGTGCCAGCAGTCGTACTATGTCGGGACAGGGAACTGAAGCTTTCTTT. The chain uses TRBV2 and TRBJ1-1; 9 positions match TRBD1. V was clipped by 5 bases and J by 5 bases; unmatched bases: 12. The germline gives CDR1 SNHLY, CDR2 FYNNEI. This CDR3 contains 16 residues.

By share, this clonotype ranks as medium-sized. The chain links TRBV2 to TRBJ2-1; D possibly corresponds to TRBD2 (6 bases). The CDR3 extends over 11 amino acids. Deletions cut 6 bases from V and 8 bases from J, with 8 bases between. Germline V lookup: CDR1 SNHLY, CDR2 FYNNEI. This chain's CDR3 is CASRRGDEQFF. The CDR3 DNA follows: TGTGCCAGCAGGCGGGGCGATGAGCAGTTCTTC.

This clonotype was picked up many times. In DNA form, the CDR3 reads TGCGCCAGCGGAAAGCGGGTCGCGAACACCGGGGAGCTGTTTTTT. Encoded protein: CASGKRVANTGELFF. The chain uses TRBV5-1 and TRBJ2-2, with TRBD2 as a possible D gene (6 bases). V lost 7 bases and J lost 0, with 13 bases in between. Germline values: CDR1 SGHRS, CDR2 YFSETQ. The CDR3 extends over 15 amino acids.

This clonotype was picked up a small number of times. The V and J genes are TRBV10-3 and TRBJ2-5, with D hard to call. CDR3 length: 19 amino acids. Deletions cut 0 bases from V and 4 bases from J, with 24 bases between. CDR1 is ENHRY, CDR2 SYGVKD, per germline. Written as DNA, the CDR3 is TGTGCCATCAGTGAGTCGATCATGGGTAAACGGGCTGTAGGAGAGACCCAGTACTTC. Translating it yields CAISESIMGKRAVGETQYF.